This TCR beta chain was captured by sequencing in a study of technical replicates of blood from a handful of donors. This CDR3 is 16 amino acids long. Germline assignment: CDR1 SGDLS and CDR2 YYNGEE. Trimming removed 4 bases from V and 4 bases from J; junction bases left unmatched: 13. The protocol was immunoSEQ multiplex PCR, while the TCRdb copy is restricted to in-frame clones and leaves out a portion. The profile shows tens of thousands of clones, around nine tenths of them singletons. The receptor comes from a human donor in good health. Some clones in this sample may be carry-over from other donors' samples. Sequencing input: PBMCs. J is TRBJ1-2 and V is TRBV9; 7 bases are a match to TRBD1. CDR3 bases: TGTGCCAGCAGCCAGGGGGGAGCCTCGCCTTTCTATGGCTACACCTTC. Translation gives CASSQGGASPFYGYTF.